These 12 T cell receptor beta chains share one sample of origin, sequenced in a study of shared clonotypes between healthy human individuals. The repertoire was sequenced with immunoSEQ multiplex PCR; TCRdb's copy has only in-frame clones and lacks some. The sample has about 490,000 clones, about three quarters seen once. The sequencing sample was made of PBMCs. These TCRs come from a middle-aged woman in good health. Some clones in this sample may be carry-over from other donors' samples.

This chain joins TRBV18 and TRBJ2-7; 13 nucleotides line up with TRBD2. Looked up from germline, CDR1 is KGHSH and CDR2 is LQKENI. There are 14 residues in the CDR3. The ends lost 5 bases at V and 2 bases at J; junction bases unmatched: 0. The CDR3 here is CASSTSGRAYEQYF. DNA of the CDR3: TGTGCCAGCTCAACTAGCGGGAGGGCCTACGAGCAGTACTTC.

V and J are TRBV2 and TRBJ1-2, with D perhaps TRBD1 (6 bases). This CDR3 contains 11 residues. Germline-derived CDR1 and CDR2 are SNHLY and FYNNEI. V was clipped by 7 bases and J by 8 bases, with 11 bases between them. The CDR3 DNA sequence: TGTGCCAGCACACAGGGCGTAGGCTACACCTTC. Translated, it gives CASTQGVGYTF.

Notes on this clone: A far larger clone lies a single base away; this is likely a read error. V is TRBV5-1 and J is TRBJ2-7; 11 positions match TRBD2. V was pared by 7 bases and J by 1 base, with 7 bases of the junction left unmatched. This CDR3 has 15 residues. Germline V gene sequence: CDR1 SGHRS, CDR2 YFSETQ. The CDR3 protein is CASGTSGSRSYEQYF. The CDR3 coding sequence is TGCGCCAGCGGTACTAGCGGGAGTAGATCCTACGAGCAGTACTTC.

The chain uses TRBV4-1 and TRBJ2-2; 15 bases match TRBD2. The V and J ends lost 4 bases and 4 bases, in that order; junction bases with no gene match: 4. There are 17 residues in the CDR3. Per the germline V gene, CDR1 is MGHRA and CDR2 is YSYEKL. The CDR3 DNA follows: TGCGCCAGCAGCCGGACTAGCGGGAGGGGATCCACCGGGGAGCTGTTTTTT. Protein sequence: CASSRTSGRGSTGELFF.

The V call is TRBV19, the J call TRBJ2-7; 12 bases agree with TRBD2. The CDR3 extends over 14 amino acids. J lost 7 bases, V lost 5 bases, and 6 bases had no gene match. The germline V gene encodes CDR1 LNHDA and CDR2 SQIVND (reference sequence). CDR3 loop: CASSVGLAGREQYF. In DNA form, the CDR3 reads TGTGCCAGTAGTGTCGGACTAGCGGGACGGGAGCAGTACTTC.

This clone was picked up many times. This same CDR3 is encoded by further DNA sequences in the sample. V and J are TRBV29-1 and TRBJ1-1, with TRBD1 as a possible D gene (6 bases). This CDR3 comprises 13 residues. Germline CDR1 reads SQVTM; CDR2 reads ANQGSEA. V was pared by 4 bases and J by 4 bases, with 13 bases between. This CDR3 is CSVAQGSGTEAFF. The CDR3 nucleotides read TGCAGCGTTGCACAGGGCAGCGGCACTGAAGCTTTCTTT.

CDR3 DNA: TGTGCCAGCTCATTATCACAGCAGAACACCCATGGCTACACCTTC. This sequence encodes CASSLSQQNTHGYTF. The rearrangement joins TRBV18 to TRBJ1-2; D is unresolved. V lost 5 bases, J lost 6 bases, and 19 bases lay in between. CDR1 and CDR2 from the germline V gene are KGHSH and LQKENI. The CDR3 extends over 15 amino acids.

This clone was recorded once. The chain carries TRBV4-1 and TRBJ1-4; 7 bases map to TRBD1. Germline V gene lookup returns CDR1 MGHRA and CDR2 YSYEKL. J was trimmed by 5 bases and V by 4 bases; bases with no gene match: 1. The CDR3 is 13 amino acids. The CDR3 nucleotides read TGCGCCAGCAGCCTACAGGGGAATGAAAAACTGTTTTTT. The encoded protein is CASSLQGNEKLFF.

The rearrangement links TRBV10-1 to TRBJ2-7; D perhaps matches TRBD1 (5 bases). Germline V CDR1 and CDR2: WNHNN, SYGVQD (reference sequence). The CDR3 has 12 amino acids. Trimming shortened V by 7 bases and J by 4 bases, and 11 bases separated the two germline ends. CDR3 residues: CASNGQNYEQYF. CDR3 sequence (DNA): TGCGCCAGCAATGGACAAAATTACGAGCAGTACTTC.

J is TRBJ2-6 and V is TRBV2; D is uncertain. Trimming removed 6 bases from V and 0 bases from J, with 6 bases in between. This CDR3 has 14 amino acids. Looked up from germline, CDR1 is SNHLY and CDR2 is FYNNEI. The CDR3 DNA sequence: TGTGCCAGCAGGGATCCCTCTGGGGCCAACGTCCTGACTTTC. This translates into CASRDPSGANVLTF.

This chain joins TRBV5-4 and TRBJ2-7, with 9 bases aligning to TRBD1. Unmatched junction bases numbered 6, after V lost 3 bases and J lost 5 bases. The CDR3 loop spans 14 amino acids. Germline CDR1 is SGHNT and CDR2 is YYREEE (reference sequence). The CDR3 region is CASSSPGQGDEQYF. CDR3 in DNA: TGTGCCAGCAGCTCTCCGGGACAGGGAGACGAGCAGTACTTC. The full variable domain, rest sourced from reference TRBV5-4 and TRBJ2-7, is ETGVTQSPTHLIKTRGQQVTLRCSSQSGHNTVSWYQQALGQGPQFIFQYYREEENGRGNFPPRFSGLQFPNYSSELNVNALELDDSALYLCASSSPGQGDEQYFGPGTRLTVT.

This clone occurred once. The chain has TRBV5-4 and TRBJ2-3, with D unresolved. The CDR3 sequence is 16 residues long. Trimming stripped 1 base from V and 0 bases from J, with 12 bases between. Germline values: CDR1 SGHNT, CDR2 YYREEE (reference sequence). CDR3 sequence (DNA): TGTGCCAGCAGCTTGCGCGAATCGTCTAGCACAGATACGCAGTATTTT. Protein product: CASSLRESSSTDTQYF.